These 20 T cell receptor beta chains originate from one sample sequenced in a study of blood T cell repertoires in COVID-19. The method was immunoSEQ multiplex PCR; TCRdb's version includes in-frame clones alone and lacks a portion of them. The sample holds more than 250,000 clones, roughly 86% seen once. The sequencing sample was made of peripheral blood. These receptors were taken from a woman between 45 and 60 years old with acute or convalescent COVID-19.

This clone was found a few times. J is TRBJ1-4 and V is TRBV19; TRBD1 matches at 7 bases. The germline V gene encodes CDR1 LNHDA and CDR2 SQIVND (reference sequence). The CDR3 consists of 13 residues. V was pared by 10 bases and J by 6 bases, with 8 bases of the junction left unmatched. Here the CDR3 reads CATMRGRDEKLFF. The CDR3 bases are TGTGCCACCATGAGGGGGCGGGATGAAAAACTGTTTTTT.

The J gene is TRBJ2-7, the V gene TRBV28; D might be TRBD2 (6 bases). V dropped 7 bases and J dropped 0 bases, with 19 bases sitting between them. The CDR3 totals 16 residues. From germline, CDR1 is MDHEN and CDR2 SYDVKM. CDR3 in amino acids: CASTGGASHLSYEQYF. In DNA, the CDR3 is TGTGCCAGCACCGGCGGGGCGAGCCACCTCTCCTACGAGCAGTACTTC.

CDR3 nucleotide sequence: TGTGCCAGCAGCCAATTTGTTGGAGCCTTATCCTACAATGAGCAGTTCTTC. Protein sequence: CASSQFVGALSYNEQFF. The genes are TRBV5-4 and TRBJ2-1; D gene ambiguous. The CDR3 has 17 amino acids. Germline V gene data show CDR1 as SGHNT and CDR2 as YYREEE (reference sequence). V was pared by 4 bases and J by 1 base, with 18 bases between. Full variable domain (rest looked up from reference TRBV5-4 and TRBJ2-1): ETGVTQSPTHLIKTRGQQVTLRCSSQSGHNTVSWYQQALGQGPQFIFQYYREEENGRGNFPPRFSGLQFPNYSSELNVNALELDDSALYLCASSQFVGALSYNEQFFGPGTRLTVL.

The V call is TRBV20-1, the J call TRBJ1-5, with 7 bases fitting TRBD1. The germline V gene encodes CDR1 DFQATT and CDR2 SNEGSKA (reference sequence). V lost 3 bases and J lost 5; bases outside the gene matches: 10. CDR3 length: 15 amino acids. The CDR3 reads CSASRGTVRDQPQHF. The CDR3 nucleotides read TGCAGTGCTAGTCGGGGGACAGTAAGAGATCAGCCCCAGCATTTT.

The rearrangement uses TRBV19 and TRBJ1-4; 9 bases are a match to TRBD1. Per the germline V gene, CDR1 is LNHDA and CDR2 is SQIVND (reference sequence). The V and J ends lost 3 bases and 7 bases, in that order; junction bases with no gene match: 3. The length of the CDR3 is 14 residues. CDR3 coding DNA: TGTGCCAGTAGTATCGGGACAGGGACTGAAAAACTGTTTTTT. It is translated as CASSIGTGTEKLFF.

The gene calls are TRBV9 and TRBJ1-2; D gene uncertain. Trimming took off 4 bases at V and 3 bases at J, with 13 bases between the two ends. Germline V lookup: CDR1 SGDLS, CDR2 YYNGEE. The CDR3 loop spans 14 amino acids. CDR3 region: CASSSFANHYGYTF. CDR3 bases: TGTGCCAGCAGCTCCTTTGCGAACCACTATGGCTACACCTTC.

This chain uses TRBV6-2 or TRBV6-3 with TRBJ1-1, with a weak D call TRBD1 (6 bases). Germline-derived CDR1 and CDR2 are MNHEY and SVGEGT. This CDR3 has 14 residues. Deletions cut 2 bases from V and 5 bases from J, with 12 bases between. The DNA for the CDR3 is TGTGCCAGCAGTTACCGTCCCCAGGGGACTGAAGCTTTCTTT. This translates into CASSYRPQGTEAFF.

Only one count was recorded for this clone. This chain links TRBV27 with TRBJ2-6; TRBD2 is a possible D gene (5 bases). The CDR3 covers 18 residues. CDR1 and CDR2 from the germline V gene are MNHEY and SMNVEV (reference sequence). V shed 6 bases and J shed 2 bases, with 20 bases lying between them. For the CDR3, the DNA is TGTGCCAGCAGCTTCAAATGGCCCGGAGGCACTGGGGCCAACGTCCTGACTTTC. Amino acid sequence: CASSFKWPGGTGANVLTF.

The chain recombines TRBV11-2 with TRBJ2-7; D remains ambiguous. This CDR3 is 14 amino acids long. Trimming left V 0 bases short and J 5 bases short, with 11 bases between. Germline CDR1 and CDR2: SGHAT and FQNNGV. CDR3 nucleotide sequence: TGTGCCAGCAGCTTAGAAGCAGGATTCGACGAGCAGTACTTC. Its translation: CASSLEAGFDEQYF.

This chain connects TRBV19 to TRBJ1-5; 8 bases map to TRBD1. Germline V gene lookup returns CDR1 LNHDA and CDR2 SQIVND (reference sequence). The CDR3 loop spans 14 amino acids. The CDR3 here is CASVVRGRDQPQHF. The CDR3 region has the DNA TGTGCATCAGTGGTCAGGGGGCGAGATCAGCCCCAGCATTTT.

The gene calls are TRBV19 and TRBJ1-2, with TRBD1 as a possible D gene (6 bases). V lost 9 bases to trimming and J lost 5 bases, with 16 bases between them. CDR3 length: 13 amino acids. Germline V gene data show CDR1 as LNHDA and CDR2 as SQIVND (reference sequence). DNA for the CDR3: TGTGCCAGCAACTGGGGGGGCCGGTATGGCTACACCTTC. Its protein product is CASNWGGRYGYTF.

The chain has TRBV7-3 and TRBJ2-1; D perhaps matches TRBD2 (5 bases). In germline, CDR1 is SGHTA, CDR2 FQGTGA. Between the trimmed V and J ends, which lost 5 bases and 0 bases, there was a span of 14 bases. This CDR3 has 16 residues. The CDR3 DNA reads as TGTGCCAGCAGCCCTATTAGCGCGAGCTCCTACAATGAGCAGTTCTTC. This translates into CASSPISASSYNEQFF.

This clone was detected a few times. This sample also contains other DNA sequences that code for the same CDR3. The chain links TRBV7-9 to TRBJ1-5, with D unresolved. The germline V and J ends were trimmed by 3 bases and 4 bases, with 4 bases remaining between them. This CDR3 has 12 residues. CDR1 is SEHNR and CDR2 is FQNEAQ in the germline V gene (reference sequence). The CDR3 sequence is CASSFSNQPQHF. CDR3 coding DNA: TGTGCCAGCAGCTTCTCTAATCAGCCCCAGCATTTT.

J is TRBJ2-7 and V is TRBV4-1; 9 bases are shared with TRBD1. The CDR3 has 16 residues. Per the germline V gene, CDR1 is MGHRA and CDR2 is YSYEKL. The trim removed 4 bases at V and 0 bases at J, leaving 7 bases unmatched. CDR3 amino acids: CASSREPGQGSYEQYF. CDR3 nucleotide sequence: TGCGCCAGCAGCCGAGAACCGGGACAGGGCTCCTACGAGCAGTACTTC.

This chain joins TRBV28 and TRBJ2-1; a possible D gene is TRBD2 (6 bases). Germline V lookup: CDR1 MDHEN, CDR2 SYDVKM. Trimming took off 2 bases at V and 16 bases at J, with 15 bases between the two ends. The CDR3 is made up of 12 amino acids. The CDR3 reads CASSLGGWGVFF. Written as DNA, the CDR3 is TGTGCCAGCAGTTTAGGGGGGTGGGGAGTTTTCTTC.

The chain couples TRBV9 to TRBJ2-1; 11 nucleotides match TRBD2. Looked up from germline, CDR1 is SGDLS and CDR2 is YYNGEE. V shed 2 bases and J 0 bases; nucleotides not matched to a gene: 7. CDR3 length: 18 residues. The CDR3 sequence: CASSVPLGLAGSYNEQFF. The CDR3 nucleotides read TGTGCCAGCAGCGTCCCTCTCGGACTAGCGGGCTCCTACAATGAGCAGTTCTTC. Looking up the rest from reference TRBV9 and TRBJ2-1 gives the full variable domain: DSGVTQTPKHLITATGQRVTLRCSPRSGDLSVYWYQQSLDQGLQFLIQYYNGEERAKGNILERFSAQQFPDLHSELNLSSLELGDSALYFCASSVPLGLAGSYNEQFFGPGTRLTVL.

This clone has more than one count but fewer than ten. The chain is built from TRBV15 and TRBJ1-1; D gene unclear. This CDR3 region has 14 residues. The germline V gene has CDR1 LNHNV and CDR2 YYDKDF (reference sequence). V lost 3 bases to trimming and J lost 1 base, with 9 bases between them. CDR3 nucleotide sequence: TGTGCCACCAGCAGGAACAGAGAGAACACTGAAGCTTTCTTT. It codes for CATSRNRENTEAFF.

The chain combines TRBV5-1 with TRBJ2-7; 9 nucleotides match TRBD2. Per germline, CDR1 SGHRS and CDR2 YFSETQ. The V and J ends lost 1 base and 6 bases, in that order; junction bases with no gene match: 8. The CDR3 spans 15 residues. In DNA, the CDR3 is TGCGCCAGCAGCTTGCAGCTAGCGGGAACTGGCGAGCAGTACTTC. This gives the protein CASSLQLAGTGEQYF.

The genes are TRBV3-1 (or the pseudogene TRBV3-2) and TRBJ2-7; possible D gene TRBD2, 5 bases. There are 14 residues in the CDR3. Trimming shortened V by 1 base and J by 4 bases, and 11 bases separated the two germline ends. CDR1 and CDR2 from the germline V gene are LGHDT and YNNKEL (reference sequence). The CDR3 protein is CASSQGVGGYEQYF. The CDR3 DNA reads TGTGCCAGCAGCCAAGGGGTTGGCGGGTACGAGCAGTACTTC.

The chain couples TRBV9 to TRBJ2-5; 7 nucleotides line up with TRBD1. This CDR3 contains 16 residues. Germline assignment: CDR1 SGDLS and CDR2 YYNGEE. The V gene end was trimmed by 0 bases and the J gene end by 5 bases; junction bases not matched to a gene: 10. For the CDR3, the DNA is TGTGCCAGCAGCGTAGCCGTGGGCCAGACAGGGGAGACCCAGTACTTC. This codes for CASSVAVGQTGETQYF. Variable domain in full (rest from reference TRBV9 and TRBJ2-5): DSGVTQTPKHLITATGQRVTLRCSPRSGDLSVYWYQQSLDQGLQFLIQYYNGEERAKGNILERFSAQQFPDLHSELNLSSLELGDSALYFCASSVAVGQTGETQYFGPGTRLLVL.